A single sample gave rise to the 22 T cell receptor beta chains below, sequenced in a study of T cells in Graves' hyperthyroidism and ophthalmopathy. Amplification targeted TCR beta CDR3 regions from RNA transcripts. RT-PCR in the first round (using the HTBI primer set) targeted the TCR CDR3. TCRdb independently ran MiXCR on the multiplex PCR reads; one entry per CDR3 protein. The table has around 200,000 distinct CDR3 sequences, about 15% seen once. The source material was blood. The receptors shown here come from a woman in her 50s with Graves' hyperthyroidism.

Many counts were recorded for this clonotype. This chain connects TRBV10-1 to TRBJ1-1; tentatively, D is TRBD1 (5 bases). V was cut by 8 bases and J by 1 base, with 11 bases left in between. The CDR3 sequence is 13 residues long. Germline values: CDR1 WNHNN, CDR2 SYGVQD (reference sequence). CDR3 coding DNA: TGCGCCAGCCAAAGGGACGGGAACACTGAAGCTTTCTTT. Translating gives CASQRDGNTEAFF.

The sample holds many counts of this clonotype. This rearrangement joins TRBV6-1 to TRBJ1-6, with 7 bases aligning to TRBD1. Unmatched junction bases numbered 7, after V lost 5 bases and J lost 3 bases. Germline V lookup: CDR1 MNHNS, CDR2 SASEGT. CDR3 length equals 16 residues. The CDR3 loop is CASSPDRTLYNSPLHF. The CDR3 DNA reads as TGTGCCAGCAGTCCGGACAGGACCCTCTATAATTCACCCCTCCACTTT.

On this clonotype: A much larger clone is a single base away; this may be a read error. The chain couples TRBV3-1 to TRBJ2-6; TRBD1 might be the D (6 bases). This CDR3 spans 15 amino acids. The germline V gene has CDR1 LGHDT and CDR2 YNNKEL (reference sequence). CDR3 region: CASSPRGSGASVLTF. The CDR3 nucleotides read TGTGCCAGCAGCCCCAGGGGTTCTGGGGCCAGCGTCCTGACTTTC.

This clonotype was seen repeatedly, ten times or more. The CDR3 DNA is TGTGCCAGCAGTTTGGGGCGGGGATACTATGGCTACACCTTC. Translation gives CASSLGRGYYGYTF. The gene calls are TRBV12-3 or TRBV12-4 and TRBJ1-2; possible D gene TRBD1, 5 bases. CDR3 length equals 14 residues. Trimming stripped 3 bases from V and 3 bases from J, with 11 bases between.

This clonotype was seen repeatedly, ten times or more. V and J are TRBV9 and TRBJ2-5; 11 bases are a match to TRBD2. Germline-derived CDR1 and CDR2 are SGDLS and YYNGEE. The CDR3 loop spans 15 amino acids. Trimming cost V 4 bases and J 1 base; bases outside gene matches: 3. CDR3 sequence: CASSRGTSGQETQYF. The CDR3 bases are TGTGCCAGCAGCCGAGGGACTAGCGGCCAAGAGACCCAGTACTTC. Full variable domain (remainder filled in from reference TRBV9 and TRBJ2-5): DSGVTQTPKHLITATGQRVTLRCSPRSGDLSVYWYQQSLDQGLQFLIQYYNGEERAKGNILERFSAQQFPDLHSELNLSSLELGDSALYFCASSRGTSGQETQYFGPGTRLLVL.

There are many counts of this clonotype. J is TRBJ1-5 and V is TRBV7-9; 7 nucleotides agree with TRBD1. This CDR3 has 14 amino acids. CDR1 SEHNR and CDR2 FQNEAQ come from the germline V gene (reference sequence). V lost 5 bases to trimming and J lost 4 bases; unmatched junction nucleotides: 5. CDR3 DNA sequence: TGTGCCAGCAGCCCCGGGACAGCAAATCAGCCCCAGCATTTT. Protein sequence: CASSPGTANQPQHF.

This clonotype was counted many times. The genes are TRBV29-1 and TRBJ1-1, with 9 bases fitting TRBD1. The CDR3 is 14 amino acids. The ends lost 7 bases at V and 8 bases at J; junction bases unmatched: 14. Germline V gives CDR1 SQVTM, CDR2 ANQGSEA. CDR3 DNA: TGCAGCGCCTCCGAACAGGGGGCAGGGAGAGAAGCTTTCTTT. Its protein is CSASEQGAGREAFF.

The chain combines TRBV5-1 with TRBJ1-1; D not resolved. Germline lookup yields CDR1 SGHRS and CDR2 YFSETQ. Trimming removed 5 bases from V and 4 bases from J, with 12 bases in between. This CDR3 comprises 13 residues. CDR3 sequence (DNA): TGCGCCAGCAGGACTCGGGGAGGCACTGAAGCTTTCTTT. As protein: CASRTRGGTEAFF.

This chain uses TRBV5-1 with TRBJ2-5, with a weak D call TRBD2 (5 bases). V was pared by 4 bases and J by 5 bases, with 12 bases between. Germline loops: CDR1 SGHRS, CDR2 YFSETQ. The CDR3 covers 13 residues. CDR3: CASSLPGWETQYF. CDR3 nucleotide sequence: TGCGCCAGCAGCCTACCGGGGTGGGAGACCCAGTACTTC.

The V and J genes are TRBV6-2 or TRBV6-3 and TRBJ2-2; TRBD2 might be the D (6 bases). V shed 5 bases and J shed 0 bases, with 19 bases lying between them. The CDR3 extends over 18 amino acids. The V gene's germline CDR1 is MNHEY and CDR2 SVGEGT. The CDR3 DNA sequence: TGTGCCAGCAGTCTACTCGGGGGTTCCTTGTCGAACACCGGGGAGCTGTTTTTT. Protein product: CASSLLGGSLSNTGELFF.

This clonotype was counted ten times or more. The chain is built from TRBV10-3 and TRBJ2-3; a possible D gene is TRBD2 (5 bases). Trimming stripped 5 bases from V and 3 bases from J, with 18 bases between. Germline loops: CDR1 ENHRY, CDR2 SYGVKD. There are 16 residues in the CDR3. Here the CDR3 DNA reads TGTGCCATCAGTTACAGCAAGACGGGAAAAACAGATACGCAGTATTTT. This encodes CAISYSKTGKTDTQYF.

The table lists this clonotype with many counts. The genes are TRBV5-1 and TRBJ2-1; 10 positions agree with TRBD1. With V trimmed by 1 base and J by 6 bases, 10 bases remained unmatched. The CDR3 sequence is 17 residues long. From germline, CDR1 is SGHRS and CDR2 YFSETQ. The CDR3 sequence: CASSLPNTGTGVNEQFF. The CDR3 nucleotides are TGCGCCAGCAGCTTGCCAAACACCGGGACAGGGGTCAATGAGCAGTTCTTC.

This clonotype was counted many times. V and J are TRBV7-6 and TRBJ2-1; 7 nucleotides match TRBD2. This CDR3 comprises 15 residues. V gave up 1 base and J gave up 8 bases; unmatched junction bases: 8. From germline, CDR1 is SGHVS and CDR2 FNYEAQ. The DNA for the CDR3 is TGTGCCAGCAGCTTAGAACGGATAGCGGGCGATGAGCAGTTCTTC. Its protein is CASSLERIAGDEQFF. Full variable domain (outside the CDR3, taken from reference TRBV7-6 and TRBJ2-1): GAGVSQSPRYKVTKRGQDVALRCDPISGHVSLYWYRQALGQGPEFLTYFNYEAQQDKSGLPNDRFSAERPEGSISTLTIQRTEQRDSAMYRCASSLERIAGDEQFFGPGTRLTVL.

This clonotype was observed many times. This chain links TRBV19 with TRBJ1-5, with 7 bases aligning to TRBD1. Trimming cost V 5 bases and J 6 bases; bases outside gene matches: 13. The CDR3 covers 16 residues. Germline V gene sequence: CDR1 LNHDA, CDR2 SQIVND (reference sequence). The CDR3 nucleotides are TGTGCCAGTAGTGCCGGGACAGCCCCGTTGGCTCAGCCCCAGCATTTT. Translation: CASSAGTAPLAQPQHF.

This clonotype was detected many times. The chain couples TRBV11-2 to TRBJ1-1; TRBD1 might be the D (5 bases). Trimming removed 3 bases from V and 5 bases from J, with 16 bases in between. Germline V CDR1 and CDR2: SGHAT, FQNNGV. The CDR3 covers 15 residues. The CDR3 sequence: CASSLEDGGWTEAFF. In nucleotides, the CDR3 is TGTGCCAGCAGCTTGGAAGACGGGGGTTGGACTGAAGCTTTCTTT.

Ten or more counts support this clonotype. CDR3 region: CASRTWNTEAFF. The CDR3 nucleotides are TGTGCCAGCAGAACGTGGAACACTGAAGCTTTCTTT. This chain links TRBV28 with TRBJ1-1; no definite D call. Germline V gene data show CDR1 as MDHEN and CDR2 as SYDVKM. This CDR3 has 12 residues. V lost 6 bases to trimming and J lost 1 base, with 6 bases between them.

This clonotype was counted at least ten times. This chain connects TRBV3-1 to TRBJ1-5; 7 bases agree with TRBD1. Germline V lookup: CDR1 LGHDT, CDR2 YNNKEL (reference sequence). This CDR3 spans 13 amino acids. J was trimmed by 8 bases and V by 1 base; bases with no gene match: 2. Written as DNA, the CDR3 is TGTGCCAGCAGCCAAGGAGGGGGCAAGCCCCAGCATTTT. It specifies CASSQGGGKPQHF. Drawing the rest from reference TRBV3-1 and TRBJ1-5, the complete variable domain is DTAVSQTPKYLVTQMGNDKSIKCEQNLGHDTMYWYKQDSKKFLKIMFSYNNKELIINETVPNRFSPKSPDKAHLNLHINSLELGDSAVYFCASSQGGGKPQHFGDGTRLSIL.

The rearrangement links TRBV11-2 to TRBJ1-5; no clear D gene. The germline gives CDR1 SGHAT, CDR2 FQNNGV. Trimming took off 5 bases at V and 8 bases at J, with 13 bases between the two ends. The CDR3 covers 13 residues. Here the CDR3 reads CASSAGIAEPQHF. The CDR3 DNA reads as TGTGCCAGCAGCGCCGGGATTGCGGAGCCCCAGCATTTT.

The chain's CDR3 is CASFPGTSVIYEQYF. The CDR3 coding sequence is TGTGCCAGCTTCCCCGGGACTAGCGTCATCTACGAGCAGTACTTC. The rearrangement joins TRBV7-8 to TRBJ2-7; TRBD2 matches at 10 bases. The length of the CDR3 is 15 residues. Germline loops: CDR1 SGHVS, CDR2 FQNEAQ. Losses at the gene ends were 8 bases for V and 3 bases for J; bases not matched to a gene: 10.

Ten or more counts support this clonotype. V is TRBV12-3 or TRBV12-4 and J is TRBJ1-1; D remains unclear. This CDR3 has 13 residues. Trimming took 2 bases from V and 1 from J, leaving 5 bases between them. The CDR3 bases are TGTGCCAGCAGTTTACCAACGAACACTGAAGCTTTCTTT. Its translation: CASSLPTNTEAFF.

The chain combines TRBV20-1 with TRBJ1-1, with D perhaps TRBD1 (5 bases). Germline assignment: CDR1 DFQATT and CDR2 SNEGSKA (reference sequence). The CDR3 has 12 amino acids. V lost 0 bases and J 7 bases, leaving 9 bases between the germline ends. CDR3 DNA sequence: TGCAGTGCTAGAGAAGAGGGGAGTGAAGCTTTCTTT. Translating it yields CSAREEGSEAFF.

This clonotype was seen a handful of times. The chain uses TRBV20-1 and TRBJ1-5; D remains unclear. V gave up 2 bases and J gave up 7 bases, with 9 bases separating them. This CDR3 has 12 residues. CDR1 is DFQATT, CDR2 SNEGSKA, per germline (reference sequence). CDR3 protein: CSARRMGQPQHF. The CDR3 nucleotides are TGCAGTGCTAGAAGGATGGGACAGCCCCAGCATTTT.